This T cell receptor beta chain was found in a study of blood T cell repertoires in COVID-19. The CDR3 has 15 residues. Trimming shortened V by 5 bases and J by 2 bases, and 13 bases separated the two germline ends. Germline V gene lookup returns CDR1 PRHDT and CDR2 FYEKMQ (reference sequence). Sequencing used immunoSEQ multiplex PCR; TCRdb keeps in-frame clones, though not all of them. The sample includes 250,000 or so clones, approximately 83% seen only once; the top ten take 1.5% to 2%. Adults between roughly 18 and 100 years of age took part from fewer than 30 US areas. Clinical history as reported by participants underpinned cohort assignment.

J is TRBJ2-4 and V is TRBV13, with D uncertain. The sample comprised PBMCs or T cells enriched from blood (not recorded which). The TCR was taken from a woman between 45 and 60 years old who had recovered from COVID-19. The CDR3 DNA reads TGTGCCAGCAGCCAGAGTCTAGGCACCAAAAACATTCAGTACTTC. It codes for CASSQSLGTKNIQYF.